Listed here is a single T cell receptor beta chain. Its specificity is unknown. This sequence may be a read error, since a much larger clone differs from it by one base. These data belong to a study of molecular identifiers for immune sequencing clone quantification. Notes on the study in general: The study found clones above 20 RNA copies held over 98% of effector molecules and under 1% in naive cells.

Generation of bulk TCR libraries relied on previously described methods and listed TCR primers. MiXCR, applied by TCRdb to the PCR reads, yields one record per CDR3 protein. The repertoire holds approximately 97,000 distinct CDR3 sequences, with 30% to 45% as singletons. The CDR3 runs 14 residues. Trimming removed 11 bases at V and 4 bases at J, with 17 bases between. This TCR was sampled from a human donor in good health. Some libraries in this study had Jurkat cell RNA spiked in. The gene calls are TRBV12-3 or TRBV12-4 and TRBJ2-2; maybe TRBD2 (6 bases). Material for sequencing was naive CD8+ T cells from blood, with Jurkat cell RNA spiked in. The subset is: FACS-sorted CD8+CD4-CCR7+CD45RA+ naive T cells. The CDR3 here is CAGTLEGGTGELFF. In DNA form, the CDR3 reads TGTGCCGGCACCCTCGAGGGAGGCACCGGGGAGCTGTTTTTT.